One sample yielded the 10 T cell receptor beta chains listed below, sequenced in a study of cytomegalovirus exposure and HLA in healthy donors. The PCR employed 60 Vbeta primers together with 13 Jbeta primers. The assay was immunoSEQ multiplex PCR, and TCRdb's table has in-frame clones only and misses some. In the table there are tens of thousands of clones, 60% to 80% of which are singletons. Sequences were obtained from PBMCs. Receptors originate from a woman in her 50s in good health and CMV-seropositive.

The gene calls are TRBV15 and TRBJ1-2; D is undetermined. V was clipped by 0 bases and J by 4 bases, with 9 bases between them. The CDR3 runs to 14 residues. Germline values: CDR1 LNHNV, CDR2 YYDKDF (reference sequence). This CDR3 reads CATSRDLSFYGYTF. CDR3 DNA sequence: TGTGCCACCAGCAGAGATCTAAGTTTCTATGGCTACACCTTC.

The V gene is TRBV28, the J gene TRBJ2-1; D possibly corresponds to TRBD1 (6 bases). V was cut by 0 bases and J by 7 bases, with 7 bases left in between. Germline CDR1 MDHEN, CDR2 SYDVKM. The CDR3 consists of 13 residues. CDR3 protein: CASSLWGTNEQFF. CDR3 DNA: TGTGCCAGCAGTTTATGGGGGACAAATGAGCAGTTCTTC. The complete variable domain, with remaining parts taken from reference TRBV28 and TRBJ2-1, reads DVKVTQSSRYLVKRTGEKVFLECVQDMDHENMFWYRQDPGLGLRLIYFSYDVKMKEKGDIPEGYSVSREKKERFSLILESASTNQTSMYLCASSLWGTNEQFFGPGTRLTVL.

Only a few counts were recorded for this clone. V usage is TRBV5-5 and J usage is TRBJ2-6, with 7 bases identical to TRBD2. V shed 2 bases and J 1 base; nucleotides not matched to a gene: 6. The CDR3 contains 17 residues. Germline lookup yields CDR1 SGHKS and CDR2 YYEKEE (reference sequence). Here the CDR3 reads CASSFYGGSSGANVLTF. The CDR3 DNA reads TGTGCCAGCAGCTTTTACGGGGGGTCATCTGGGGCCAACGTCCTGACTTTC.

The chain combines TRBV27 with TRBJ2-3, with D possibly being TRBD2 (6 bases). This CDR3 spans 15 amino acids. Germline CDR1 is MNHEY and CDR2 is SMNVEV (reference sequence). The ends were cut back, 3 bases at V and 2 bases at J, with 12 bases in the middle. CDR3 region: CASSFSGVSTDTQYF. The CDR3 coding sequence is TGTGCCAGCAGTTTCTCGGGAGTGTCCACAGATACGCAGTATTTT.

The chain combines TRBV11-2 with TRBJ2-7; weak D call: TRBD1 (5 bases). The CDR3 has 15 residues. The germline CDR1 and CDR2 sequences are SGHAT and FQNNGV. V lost 1 base to trimming and J lost 2 bases, with 12 bases between them. The CDR3 sequence: CASSLGPQGTYEQYF. The CDR3 nucleotides are TGTGCCAGCAGCTTAGGCCCCCAGGGAACCTACGAGCAGTACTTC.

The V call is TRBV5-4, the J call TRBJ1-6, with D possibly matching TRBD1 (5 bases). The V end was cut by 6 bases, the J end by 7 bases, with 20 bases between. Per the germline V gene, CDR1 is SGHNT and CDR2 is YYREEE (reference sequence). The CDR3 is 16 amino acids. This CDR3 is CASNSQGNLLNSPLHF. The CDR3 coding sequence is TGTGCCAGCAACTCCCAGGGTAACCTCCTAAATTCACCCCTCCACTTT.

The rearrangement links TRBV6-1 to TRBJ2-1, with 10 bases fitting TRBD2. V trimming: 1 base; J trimming: 6 bases; junction bases outside the gene matches: 6. There are 16 residues in the CDR3. CDR1 is MNHNS, CDR2 SASEGT, per germline. CDR3 DNA: TGTGCCAGCAGTGAAGGGGGTAGCGGGAGGCTCAATGAGCAGTTCTTC. This gives the protein CASSEGGSGRLNEQFF.

This chain links TRBV6-7 with TRBJ1-5, with D possibly matching TRBD1 (6 bases). TRBV6-7 is an ORF, with its function uncertain. The CDR3 covers 17 residues. With 0 bases removed from V and 5 bases from J, the gap between germline ends came to 17 bases. The DNA of the CDR3 is TGTGCCAGCAGTTACTCGATCATCCGAGGGGGTTATCAGCCCCAGCATTTT. Its translation is CASSYSIIRGGYQPQHF.

J is TRBJ2-1 and V is TRBV19; 9 bases fit TRBD2. V was clipped by 8 bases and J by 3 bases; unmatched bases: 8. Germline V gene data show CDR1 as LNHDA and CDR2 as SQIVND (reference sequence). The CDR3 totals 15 residues. The CDR3, as DNA: TGTGCCAGTTCCCCCCTAGCGGGGTTCTACAATGAGCAGTTCTTC. This sequence encodes CASSPLAGFYNEQFF.

The gene calls are TRBV6-5 and TRBJ1-1, with 7 nucleotides matching TRBD1. The CDR3 extends over 12 amino acids. V was clipped by 2 bases and J by 6 bases; unmatched bases: 0. Looked up from germline, CDR1 is MNHEY and CDR2 is SVGAGI. CDR3 nucleotides: TGTGCCAGCAGTTACCAGGGGGCTGAAGCTTTCTTT. Protein product: CASSYQGAEAFF.